Listed below are T cell receptor beta chains from one sample, sequenced in a study of beta chain features in type 1 diabetes. Sequencing used immunoSEQ multiplex PCR; TCRdb keeps in-frame clones, though not all of them. Here the sample spans some 410,000 clones, 10% to 12% being singletons. Sequencing was performed on naive CD4+ T cells from blood. These receptors were obtained from a woman younger than 35 in good health. Both conserved end residues are part of each CDR3. D genes are given only for firm matches. Clone size is shown for a subset of rows, as once, few, many or a class of expanded clone.

CDR3 DNA	CDR3 protein	V gene	J gene	clone size	D gene
TGTGCCAGCAGCTTGTCCCACACAGATACGCAGTATTTT	CASSLSHTDTQYF	TRBV5-5	TRBJ2-3	few	NA
TGTGCCAGCAGGAGGTCCCCCTCCTACGAGCAGTACTTC	CASRRSPSYEQYF	TRBV7-2	TRBJ2-7	few	NA
TGTGCCAGCAGCTCCTACAGAGTCGGATACAATGAGCAGTTCTTC	CASSSYRVGYNEQFF	TRBV5-6	TRBJ2-1	few	NA
TGTGCCAGCAGCCAAGAGGTGGGCAGACAGAACACTGAAGCTTTCTTT	CASSQEVGRQNTEAFF	TRBV4-2	TRBJ1-1	few	NA
TGTGCCACCGAAAGCGGGAGTCGCTACAATGAGCAGTTCTTC	CATESGSRYNEQFF	TRBV6-1	TRBJ2-1	few	TRBD2
TGTGCCAGCAGCGTAGAGGGGGCGCGTTTAGATACGCAGTATTTT	CASSVEGARLDTQYF	TRBV9	TRBJ2-3	NA	TRBD1
TGTGCCAGCAGCAGTACAGGGGGCCCCTCCTACAATGAGCAGTTCTTC	CASSSTGGPSYNEQFF	TRBV28	TRBJ2-1	few	TRBD1
TGTGCCAGCAGTTGGGTAAGCGCAACCTACAATGAGCAGTTCTTC	CASSWVSATYNEQFF	TRBV6-5	TRBJ2-1	few	NA
TGTGCCAGCAGCTTGGGACACCTTACCTACAATGAGCAGTTCTTC	CASSLGHLTYNEQFF	TRBV5-4	TRBJ2-1	NA	NA
TGTGCCAGCAGCGTAGTGGGGGGAGGCTCTGGGGCCAACGTCCTGACTTTC	CASSVVGGGSGANVLTF	TRBV9	TRBJ2-6	NA	NA
TGTGCCAGCAGCTTATTCATGGTACAAGAGACCCAGTACTTC	CASSLFMVQETQYF	TRBV7-9	TRBJ2-5	few	NA
TGCAGCGTTAGTGACTATGGCTACACCTTC	CSVSDYGYTF	TRBV29-1	TRBJ1-2	NA	NA
TGTGCCAGCAGCTTAAGTGGGAATTCACCCCTCCACTTT	CASSLSGNSPLHF	TRBV7-9	TRBJ1-6	few	NA
TGTGCCAGCAGCTCATATTCCTCCTACGAGCAGTACTTC	CASSSYSSYEQYF	TRBV6-6	TRBJ2-7	few	NA
TGTGCCAGCAGCTTAGCGGGCGCCGGGGAGCTGTTTTTT	CASSLAGAGELFF	TRBV7-2	TRBJ2-2	NA	NA
TGTGCCAGCAGTGAAGGGACAGGGCTGAGTAATTCACCCCTCCACTTT	CASSEGTGLSNSPLHF	TRBV25-1	TRBJ1-6	few	TRBD1
TGTGCCAGCAGCTTAGGAGGCAGACGCACAGATACGCAGTATTTT	CASSLGGRRTDTQYF	TRBV7-9	TRBJ2-3	NA	NA
TGTGCCAGCAGCTTTCAGGGCGAGCAGTACTTC	CASSFQGEQYF	TRBV7-9	TRBJ2-7	NA	NA
TGTGCCAGCAGCCCACGCCGGACGCGGGACACAGATACGCAGTATTTT	CASSPRRTRDTDTQYF	TRBV7-2	TRBJ2-3	NA	NA
TGCGCCAGCAGCTTGTCTTTGGGACAGAGGTACGAGCAGTACTTC	CASSLSLGQRYEQYF	TRBV5-1	TRBJ2-7	NA	TRBD1
TGTGCCAGCAAACTAGTCCCCGGGCACAATGAGCAGTTCTTC	CASKLVPGHNEQFF	TRBV7-3	TRBJ2-1	NA	NA
TGTGCCACCTCCGCAGGTTCGGCCTACGAGCAGTACTTC	CATSAGSAYEQYF	TRBV6-6	TRBJ2-7	NA	NA
TGTGCCACCAGCAGGACCATTGAAGAGACCCAGTACTTC	CATSRTIEETQYF	TRBV15	TRBJ2-5	NA	NA
TGTGCCAGCAGCGTCGCCTCAACTCGGACAGGGGAAGCTTTCTTT	CASSVASTRTGEAFF	TRBV9	TRBJ1-1	NA	TRBD1
TGCGCCAGCAGCCAAGACTCGAGCTCCTACAATGAGCAGTTCTTC	CASSQDSSSYNEQFF	TRBV4-1	TRBJ2-1	few	NA
TGTGCCAGCAGCTTAAGCGGGACGACCTCAAATCAGCCCCAGCATTTT	CASSLSGTTSNQPQHF	TRBV7-2	TRBJ1-5	NA	NA
TGTGCCAGCAGCTTAGCGAGGAGGGCCAGAGAAGCTTTCTTT	CASSLARRAREAFF	TRBV7-8	TRBJ1-1	NA	NA
TGTGCCAGCAGTGGTAGTGTAACAGATACGCAGTATTTT	CASSGSVTDTQYF	TRBV19	TRBJ2-3	few	NA
TGTGCCAGCAGTCCATGGGGGCTAGACATTCAGTACTTC	CASSPWGLDIQYF	TRBV28	TRBJ2-4	many	NA
TGCAGCGTTCTTGGCACGTCTCGAGTGAACACTGAAGCTTTCTTT	CSVLGTSRVNTEAFF	TRBV29-1	TRBJ1-1	many	NA
TGTGCCAGCAGCCGACAGGGATCGAGAAACACCATATATTTT	CASSRQGSRNTIYF	TRBV14	TRBJ1-3	NA	TRBD1
TGCAGCGTTGAAGAGGGGTCGGTCCAAGAGACCCAGTACTTC	CSVEEGSVQETQYF	TRBV29-1	TRBJ2-5	NA	NA
TGTGCCAGCAGCGTAGAAAGTGGACAGGGAGAGACCCAGTACTTC	CASSVESGQGETQYF	TRBV9	TRBJ2-5	NA	TRBD1
TGTGCCAGCAGCTTAGTTAGCACTACCACAGATACGCAGTATTTT	CASSLVSTTTDTQYF	TRBV7-2	TRBJ2-3	few	NA
TGTGCCAGCAGCTTGTTAGCGGGTGGGGAGCAGTTCTTC	CASSLLAGGEQFF	TRBV7-2	TRBJ2-1	once	TRBD2
TGTGCCAGCAGCCAAGAGAGGGGACTAGCGGGCAGCTCCTACAATGAGCAGTTCTTC	CASSQERGLAGSSYNEQFF	TRBV14	TRBJ2-1	few	TRBD2
TGTGCCAGCAGCCCTAGCGGGGGCAAAATTGACAATGAGCAGTTCTTC	CASSPSGGKIDNEQFF	TRBV21-1	TRBJ2-1	few	NA
TGTGCCAGTAAGAAGAACACTGAAGCTTTCTTT	CASKKNTEAFF	TRBV19	TRBJ1-1	few	NA
TGTGCCACCTGGACAGGGGGCACAGATACGCAGTATTTT	CATWTGGTDTQYF	TRBV19	TRBJ2-3	few	TRBD1
TGCGCCAGCAGCCAAGGGCTATCGCAGGGAGATGAGCAGTACTTC	CASSQGLSQGDEQYF	TRBV4-1	TRBJ2-7	few	NA
TGCGCCAGCAGCCAAGTTCATGGCTACGAGCAGTACTTC	CASSQVHGYEQYF	TRBV4-3	TRBJ2-7	many	NA
TGTGCCAGCAGCTTAGGAACATATTCGGGGGAAAAACTGTTTTTT	CASSLGTYSGEKLFF	TRBV9	TRBJ1-4	few	NA
TGTGCCATCAGTGATTCCGGGGAAAAACTGTTTTTT	CAISDSGEKLFF	TRBV10-3	TRBJ1-4	NA	NA
TGCGCCAGCAGCTCTGCAGGGGTAGCCTACAATGAGCAGTTCTTC	CASSSAGVAYNEQFF	TRBV5-1	TRBJ2-1	NA	NA
TGTGCCAGCAGTCCCGAGGGGGCCAAAAACATTCAGTACTTC	CASSPEGAKNIQYF	TRBV27	TRBJ2-4	few	NA
TGTGCCACCAGCAGAGTACTAGCGGGGGACACCGGGGAGCTGTTTTTT	CATSRVLAGDTGELFF	TRBV15	TRBJ2-2	few	TRBD2
TGCAGCAGAACAACAGGGAGGCGAAAAAGCAATCAGCCCCAGCATTTT	CSRTTGRRKSNQPQHF	TRBV29-1	TRBJ1-5	NA	NA
TGTGCCAGCAGCTCAATCCCGAGTGGGAGTGGTATAAACATTCAGTACTTC	CASSSIPSGSGINIQYF	TRBV7-2	TRBJ2-4	NA	NA
TGTGCCAGCTCACCACTAACAAAGCCTCAAGAGACCCAGTACTTC	CASSPLTKPQETQYF	TRBV18	TRBJ2-5	NA	NA
TGTGCCATCAGCTGGACAGCCGGATACAATGAGCAGTTCTTC	CAISWTAGYNEQFF	TRBV10-3	TRBJ2-1	few	NA
TGTGCCACCAGCAGAGATCAGGCCGCCGACGAGCAGTACTTC	CATSRDQAADEQYF	TRBV15	TRBJ2-7	few	NA
TGTGCCAGCAGCCTCGGGACAGGACCGTACGAGCAGTACTTC	CASSLGTGPYEQYF	TRBV4-2	TRBJ2-7	few	TRBD1
TGTGCCAGCAGCGAGATCCGGGACAGCTACAATGAGCAGTTCTTC	CASSEIRDSYNEQFF	TRBV7-8	TRBJ2-1	NA	TRBD1
TGCGCCAGCAGCTTGGCGGACAGCTCGGGTGGCTACACCTTC	CASSLADSSGGYTF	TRBV5-1	TRBJ1-2	NA	NA
TGTGCCAGCAGCCGTACTAGCCTCAGGACCCAGTACTTC	CASSRTSLRTQYF	TRBV6-5	TRBJ2-5	NA	NA
TGCGCCAGCAGCCAAGAACTACAGGGGAAGGGCTCGAGGGAGACCCAGTACTTC	CASSQELQGKGSRETQYF	TRBV4-3	TRBJ2-5	few	TRBD1
TGTGCCAGCAGCGTAGAGGCCAGAAATTCACCCCTCCACTTT	CASSVEARNSPLHF	TRBV9	TRBJ1-6	few	NA